Sequencing of this TCR beta chain was carried out in a study of T cells in Graves' hyperthyroidism and ophthalmopathy. The CDR3 is 12 amino acids. The germline CDR1 and CDR2 sequences are MNHNS and SASEGT. The germline V and J ends were trimmed by 3 bases and 3 bases, with 6 bases remaining between them. Diagnosis relied on clinical symptoms, serum thyroxine and TRAb, thyroid ultrasound and orbital computed tomography. The CDR3 regions of TCR beta were amplified from RNA transcripts. TCR CDR3 underwent first-round RT-PCR with the HTBI primer set. TCRdb processed the multiplex PCR reads anew with MiXCR; each CDR3 protein has one entry. The data hold fewer than 400,000 distinct CDR3 sequences, with more than 15% observed a single time.

The material sequenced was blood. The chain employs TRBV6-1 and TRBJ2-7; unclear D gene. This receptor was obtained from a woman aged 18-29 years with Graves' hyperthyroidism that later progressed to Graves' ophthalmopathy. The CDR3 nucleotides read TGTGCCAGCAGTGAGATGAGCTACGAGCAGTACTTC. It is translated as CASSEMSYEQYF.